This record concerns one T cell receptor (beta chain) sequence. Its antigen has not been determined. No clone much larger than this one lies a single base away; base qualities are absent. The germline V end is reduced by 3 bases and the J end by 3 bases; junction bases left unmatched: 14. From cysteine to phenylalanine, the CDR3 is 19 amino acids long. The CDR3 DNA has 57 bases and is translated from base 1. Via the germline V gene (reference sequence), CDR1 is SEHNR and CDR2 FQNEAQ. The sample belongs to a study of cytomegalovirus exposure and HLA in healthy donors (TCRdb year 2017). Regarding the research as a whole: An earlier analysis of more than 550 of the donors reported 250 to 350 Gb of sequence data and 95 million to 130 million unique TCR beta sequences obtained from 180 million or so T cells. An earlier analysis of approximately 500 of the donors applied high-throughput TCR beta sequencing to assess whether each TCR beta V gene segment acted as functional or pseudogenic. In a later genetic analysis, genome-wide SNP genotypes for about three fifths of the roughly 670 donors were used, and that subset was treated as a discovery cohort. Roughly 300 gigabases of sequencing data and around 87 million unique TCR sequences were included in an early release covering several hundred HLA-typed donors. About five DR-DQ haplotypes were treated as single units for association and clustering because of strong linkage in the cohort. Donor age, sex, ethnicity and CMV serostatus were compiled alongside the repertoire data. The T cell repertoires of several hundred subjects were profiled by immunosequencing and related to cytomegalovirus serostatus. Class I and class II HLA loci were covered by the typing at four-digit resolution. Of the 350 to 400 genotyped donors, about 84% fell in the genetic ancestry cluster associated with self-reported Caucasian donors. The aim of the study was to test whether cataloging public T cell receptors could identify signatures of past pathogen exposure. All discovery cohort repertoires had been generated on a single sequencing platform. Along with the roughly 710-subject first cohort, a separate validation cohort of about 110 different subjects was used. The number of typed donors differed by locus: roughly 629-640 for A, B, C, DRB1 and DQB1; 522 for DQA1; fewer than 610 for DPA1; and some 430 for DPB1. The study combined high-throughput TCR immunosequencing, statistical association of individual TCRs with disease status, and machine learning to predict cytomegalovirus infection status. On average, approximately 250,000 unique TCR beta nucleotide sequences were sequenced per donor among a few hundred genotyped donors of the cohort, with around 19% of those sequences being non-productive. To study patterns of TCR occurrence, a later analysis re-analyzed previously published TCR beta repertoires from 550 to 800 donors and added high-resolution HLA genotyping. Rather than using new phenotypic data, the later analysis identified candidate immune exposures from TCR beta sequences and from how often those sequences occurred across donors.

Study-level results and caveats: Linkage disequilibrium might explain the correlated functional status among segregating V segments, but an unknown experimental factor could not be excluded. A group of highly shared sequence variants was considered likely to be a technical artifact of the sequencing pipeline. A later analysis found that most CMV-associated TCR beta chains appeared HLA-restricted, with HLA associations seemingly driven largely by CMV exposure. Most TCR sequences were observed very rarely across donors, whereas some public TCRs were present in many individuals. The 87-base-pair reads could not distinguish some IMGT-functional V segments, including TRBV6-2 and TRBV6-3, so those segments were excluded. Over 15 rarely observed V segments, including chromosome 9 orphons, were excluded from the earlier analysis of almost 600 of the donors because counts were too low. In a later analysis, HLA-associated TCR beta chains showed more clonal expansion and lower generation probabilities than non-associated chains that were equally common. At a false discovery rate of 0.05, a later analysis linked around 17,000 TCR beta sequences to specific HLA alleles. In the study, roughly 160 TCR beta chains were listed as associated with cytomegalovirus. A later analysis reported that several top co-occurrence clusters appeared linked to parvovirus B19, influenza, CMV and Epstein-Barr virus. The classifier was reported to diagnose cytomegalovirus status with high specificity and sensitivity in both the original and validation cohorts. A further reported finding was that TCR beta sequences accurately predicted the HLA-A and HLA-B alleles for most subjects in the first cohort. It was suggested by the authors that the approach could potentially be generalized to other disease states and immunological phenotypes. V-gene and J-gene trimming of TCR beta chains was associated with a missense DCLRE1C variant in a later genetic analysis, and the association was replicated in an independent cohort. In this cohort, only TCR beta chains were sequenced, and detectable features were limited by the absence of alpha or paired-chain data. In a later analysis, the rate of TCR association differed among HLA loci, with DRB1 alleles having the most associated TCRs and HLA-C alleles having the fewest. Strong co-occurrence of HLA alleles, especially DR and DQ, made assigning TCR associations to individual alleles difficult. The presence/absence analyses assumed that sequencing depth was roughly uniform across donors, and that assumption may not be true. A few of the identified cytomegalovirus-associated TCR beta chains were confirmed in vitro to be specific for cytomegalovirus antigens. In a later genetic analysis, fewer N-insertions in productive TCRs were reported among donors in an Asian-associated ancestry cluster than the roughly 640-donor mean. In an earlier analysis of roughly 500 of the donors, most TCR beta V segments appeared in productive rearrangements about 87% or about 30% of the time, broadly matching IMGT annotations. Because HLA typing was unavailable for some donors at each locus, only the typed subset was used in association tests. Immune exposure information for the cohort was limited to CMV serostatus.

The cohort comprised hundreds of healthy bone marrow donors. All cohort members were sampled while nominally healthy, although unrecorded immune exposures were likely present. The donor tested CMV seronegative and was one of the 352 seronegative cohort members. Every donor gave a peripheral blood sample, and the peripheral blood mononuclear cells from that sample were used for TCR beta sequencing. The Qiagen DNeasy Blood Extraction Kit was used to extract genomic DNA from the blood cell samples. Library preparation used the immunoSEQ multiplex PCR assay. For the multiplex PCR, a mixture combining 60 forward primers for TCR Vbeta segments and 13 reverse primers for TCR Jbeta segments was used. Amplification of the CDR3 region of rearranged TCR beta genes was performed with a multiplex PCR assay on genomic DNA. The Illumina HiSeq System was used to sequence the amplified TCR beta libraries as 87-base-pair reads. Per the authors' processing: A later analysis counted about 80 million unique TCR beta chains across the 550 to 700 repertoires, and some 11 million of these chains were shared by at least two donors. A nearest-neighbor algorithm error-corrected the raw reads and collapsed the reads into unique sequences, merging closely related sequences to remove PCR and sequencing errors. To assign V, D and J gene segments, CDR3 sequences were aligned to IMGT reference sequences. Each retained sequence needed at least a six-nucleotide match to both a V gene segment and a J gene segment. Rearrangements were classified as productive when the CDR3 lacked stop codons and remained in frame with V and J, and all other rearrangements were classified as non-productive. Following IMGT convention, CDR3 was defined as the stretch from the second conserved V-encoded cysteine to the conserved J-encoded phenylalanine. The earlier analysis of 550 to 650 of the donors excluded any sequence lacking an unambiguous match to a single V gene segment. An earlier analysis of fewer than 750 of the donors called V segments functional above 56.7% productive rearrangements and segregating when the between-donor standard deviation exceeded 5%. A statistical classification framework was built for diagnosing cytomegalovirus status from the catalog of TCR beta chain sequences. In a later analysis, TCR nucleotide sequences were compared against IMGT/GENE-DB human TR gene sequences so that V and J genes could be assigned. Using the TCRdist pipeline, a later analysis assigned CDR3 sequences along with most-parsimonious VDJ recombination scenarios. In a later analysis, every TCR beta chain was defined by the combination of its CDR3 amino acid sequence and its V-gene family, and reads without a unique V-gene family were dropped. To address suspected cross-contamination and a sequencing artifact, a later analysis removed a few hundred highly shared, low-generation-probability nucleotide sequences. A later analysis calculated a clonal expansion index for each public chain from normalized within-repertoire ranks of inferred template counts. In a later analysis, generation probabilities were computed with a VDJ recombination model fitted to out-of-frame rearrangements, and the resulting probabilities were checked against IGoR. Hypergeometric tests were used in a later analysis to score TCR-TCR, TCR-HLA and TCR-CMV co-occurrence, with a repertoire-size bias correction applied to the TCR pairs. To estimate false discovery rates, a later analysis permuted the HLA or CMV assignments 20 times. In a later analysis, co-occurring TCRs were grouped using DBSCAN, with TCRdist sequence similarity added in when clustering inside HLA-allele-positive subsets. For co-occurrence clustering, repertoires with fewer than 30,000 or more than 120,000 public chains were excluded, along with four to six repertoires with anomalous nucleotide sharing. TCRdb provides this immuneACCESS table in a form limited to in-frame rearrangements. Some clones are lacking; in checked studies, under half of them reflect an unresolved V gene, and why the rest are absent is not known. The DNA gave D and trimming, while V, J and clone size come from that table. For this sample there are 200,000 or so clones; approximately 80% appear just once. The top ten hold more than 1.3% of the sample.

The TCR originated in a girl between 10 and 17 years old in good health and CMV-seronegative. The chain is encoded by TRBV7-9 joined to TRBJ2-4, with 10 junctional bases fitting TRBD1. What was sequenced was PBMCs. This receptor carries the CDR3 CASSLVKVATGGVKNIQYF. Here is the DNA: TGTGCCAGCAGCTTGGTCAAGGTTGCGACAGGGGGCGTCAAAAACATTCAGTACTTC.